The 26 T cell receptor beta chains reported below all come from one sample, sequenced in a study of CD8 T cells in ankylosing spondylitis. TCRdb independently ran MiXCR on the 5' RACE reads; one entry per CDR3 protein. The sample carries about 140,000 distinct CDR3 sequences, 8% to 9% recorded once. The specimen was synovial fluid, either unsorted or a sorted T cell fraction (not recorded which). Receptor source: a male donor with ankylosing spondylitis.

This clonotype was seen many times. The chain links TRBV5-1 to TRBJ2-2; TRBD2 agrees at 7 bases. Losses at the gene ends were 6 bases for V and 5 bases for J; bases not matched to a gene: 10. Germline lookup yields CDR1 SGHRS and CDR2 YFSETQ. The CDR3 covers 15 residues. CDR3 region: CASIVGGAETGELFF. The CDR3 DNA reads as TGCGCCAGCATCGTGGGAGGGGCCGAGACCGGGGAGCTGTTTTTT.

This clonotype showed up many times. V is TRBV28 and J is TRBJ1-2; D unresolved. Germline V gene sequence: CDR1 MDHEN, CDR2 SYDVKM. This CDR3 has 16 amino acids. Trimming took off 7 bases at V and 2 bases at J, with 20 bases between the two ends. The CDR3 bases are TGTGCCAGCACCACCCTCAGTACAGATTCAAACTATGGCTACACCTTC. Amino acid sequence: CASTTLSTDSNYGYTF.

The chain carries TRBV29-1 and TRBJ2-5; a weak D match, TRBD2 (5 bases). V was trimmed by 7 bases and J by 5 bases, leaving 20 bases between them. From germline, CDR1 is SQVTM and CDR2 ANQGSEA. The CDR3 consists of 14 residues. CDR3 in amino acids: CSGEGGGGGETQYF. CDR3 in DNA: TGCAGCGGTGAGGGCGGCGGAGGTGGGGAGACCCAGTACTTC.

The chain has TRBV18 and TRBJ2-6; perhaps TRBD1 as D (6 bases). Per the germline V gene, CDR1 is KGHSH and CDR2 is LQKENI. This CDR3 region has 16 residues. Trimming removed 3 bases from V and 0 bases from J, with 9 bases in between. The CDR3 DNA follows: TGTGCCAGCTCACCTCAGGGGCACTCTGGGGCCAACGTCCTGACTTTC. Translated, it gives CASSPQGHSGANVLTF.

Many counts were recorded for this clonotype. This chain links TRBV7-2 with TRBJ2-5, with D possibly TRBD2 on 6 matching bases. V shed 0 bases and J shed 1 base, with 12 bases lying between them. CDR1 is SGHTA, CDR2 FQGNSA, per germline. This CDR3 region has 16 residues. CDR3 region: CASSLALLAGQETQYF. The CDR3 DNA reads TGTGCCAGCAGCTTAGCTCTACTAGCAGGCCAAGAGACCCAGTACTTC.

This clonotype was found many times. The J gene is TRBJ2-7, the V gene TRBV20-1; D might be TRBD2 (6 bases). The CDR3 covers 14 residues. V lost 4 bases and J 5 bases, leaving 18 bases between the germline ends. CDR1 and CDR2 from the germline V gene are DFQATT and SNEGSKA (reference sequence). CDR3 amino acids: CSAKGTEGRNEQYF. The CDR3 nucleotides read TGCAGTGCTAAGGGGACGGAGGGGCGCAACGAGCAGTACTTC.

This clonotype was picked up many times. DNA for the CDR3: TGCAGCGTTGGCCCCGGGGTCAACTATGGCTACACCTTC. Encoded protein: CSVGPGVNYGYTF. The chain combines TRBV29-1 with TRBJ1-2, with no clear D. This CDR3 comprises 13 residues. Trimming shortened V by 4 bases and J by 2 bases, and 11 bases separated the two germline ends. Germline CDR1 SQVTM, CDR2 ANQGSEA.

This clonotype has a count of ten or more. This chain links TRBV3-1 with TRBJ1-6; D not resolved. The germline CDR1 and CDR2 sequences are LGHDT and YNNKEL (reference sequence). The CDR3 covers 14 residues. The germline V and J ends were trimmed by 3 bases and 8 bases, with 11 bases remaining between them. CDR3 sequence: CASSHPRRDSPLHF. The CDR3, as DNA: TGTGCCAGCAGCCATCCCAGACGGGATTCACCCCTCCACTTT.

The genes are TRBV5-6 and TRBJ1-2; weak D call: TRBD1 (6 bases). V dropped 4 bases and J dropped 4 bases, with 11 bases sitting between them. Germline V gives CDR1 SGHDT, CDR2 YYEEEE. This CDR3 is 13 amino acids long. CDR3 in DNA: TGTGCCAGCAGCCGGGGGCTCGGCTATGGCTACACCTTC. As protein: CASSRGLGYGYTF.

This clonotype occurred many times. The rearrangement uses TRBV9 and TRBJ2-5; D possibly matches TRBD1 or TRBD2 (5 bases each). Trimming removed 4 bases from V and 4 bases from J, with 17 bases in between. The CDR3 runs to 15 residues. Germline V CDR1 and CDR2: SGDLS, YYNGEE. Here the CDR3 reads CASSLEGRGIETQYF. The CDR3 bases are TGTGCCAGCAGCTTAGAGGGGCGAGGGATAGAGACCCAGTACTTC.

V gene TRBV5-4 combines with J gene TRBJ1-2; tentative D call: TRBD1 (5 bases). From germline, CDR1 is SGHNT and CDR2 YYREEE (reference sequence). V dropped 10 bases and J dropped 8 bases, with 24 bases sitting between them. This CDR3 is built from 14 residues. The CDR3 is CACRQPGHRVGYTF. The CDR3, as DNA: TGTGCCTGCCGCCAACCGGGGCATCGGGTCGGCTACACCTTC.

This chain links TRBV6-1 with TRBJ1-1; no clear D. In germline, CDR1 is MNHNS, CDR2 SASEGT. The CDR3 extends over 15 amino acids. Trimming cost V 5 bases and J 4 bases, with 17 bases left between them. CDR3 sequence: CASSLRVSSGTEAFF. DNA of the CDR3: TGTGCCAGCAGTCTAAGGGTTTCGTCGGGCACTGAAGCTTTCTTT.

This clonotype was found many times. The rearrangement links TRBV18 to TRBJ2-1; 10 bases fit TRBD2. The CDR3 contains 16 residues. Per the germline V gene, CDR1 is KGHSH and CDR2 is LQKENI. Unmatched junction bases numbered 6, after V lost 2 bases and J lost 5 bases. Here the CDR3 reads CASSPVRLAGDNEQFF. DNA of the CDR3: TGTGCCAGCTCACCAGTAAGGCTAGCGGGAGACAATGAGCAGTTCTTC.

The table lists this clonotype with a few counts. The gene calls are TRBV6-1 and TRBJ2-1; 10 positions agree with TRBD2. CDR1 and CDR2 (germline): MNHNS, SASEGT. Trimming took 4 bases from V and 14 from J; bases not matched to a gene: 8. The CDR3 covers 13 residues. CDR3 residues: CASSATSGIREFF. The CDR3 region has the DNA TGTGCCAGCAGTGCCACTAGCGGGATAAGGGAGTTCTTC.

Many counts were recorded for this clonotype. The chain combines TRBV7-8 with TRBJ1-2; a weak D match, TRBD1 (5 bases). The CDR3 is 12 amino acids. The V and J ends lost 5 bases and 8 bases respectively, with 12 bases between them. Germline V gene lookup returns CDR1 SGHVS and CDR2 FQNEAQ. This CDR3 is CASSVDSPGYTF. Written as DNA, the CDR3 is TGTGCCAGCAGCGTCGACAGTCCCGGCTACACCTTC.

This clonotype occurred many times. The J gene is TRBJ1-6, the V gene TRBV12-3 or TRBV12-4; possible D gene TRBD1, 6 bases. V was pared by 5 bases and J by 7 bases, with 12 bases between. The CDR3 extends over 14 amino acids. The CDR3 DNA reads as TGTGCCAGCAGTGCCGGACAGTTCAATTCACCCCTCCACTTT. Translating gives CASSAGQFNSPLHF.

This clonotype was counted only a few times. The chain has TRBV10-3 and TRBJ2-4; the D gene is possibly TRBD1 (6 bases). Germline V gene data show CDR1 as ENHRY and CDR2 as SYGVKD. The CDR3 has 13 residues. Trimming removed 0 bases from V and 9 bases from J, with 9 bases in between. For the CDR3, the DNA is TGTGCCATCAGTGAGTCGGGACACGTCATTCAGTACTTC. Its protein is CAISESGHVIQYF.

This chain uses TRBV20-1 with TRBJ1-5; maybe TRBD1 (5 bases). CDR3 length equals 13 residues. Trimming pared 6 bases from V and 4 bases from J, leaving 13 bases between. The V gene's germline CDR1 is DFQATT and CDR2 SNEGSKA (reference sequence). The CDR3 sequence: CSAKDSLNQPQHF. In nucleotides, the CDR3 is TGCAGTGCCAAAGACAGCCTAAATCAGCCCCAGCATTTT.

The rearrangement uses TRBV28 and TRBJ2-3, with TRBD2 matching 8 bases. The germline V gene has CDR1 MDHEN and CDR2 SYDVKM. V lost 5 bases, J lost 3 bases, and 7 bases stayed unmatched. CDR3 size: 15 residues. CDR3 amino acids: CASSPRTSRTDTQYF. The DNA of the CDR3 is TGTGCCAGCAGTCCAAGGACTAGCCGTACAGATACGCAGTATTTT.

This clonotype was picked up many times. The chain couples TRBV20-1 to TRBJ2-3; D is undetermined. The CDR3 extends over 13 amino acids. Germline V lookup: CDR1 DFQATT, CDR2 SNEGSKA (reference sequence). Trimming took 4 bases from V and 2 from J, leaving 10 bases between them. CDR3: CSAKEVYTDTQYF. The CDR3 DNA follows: TGCAGTGCTAAGGAAGTGTACACAGATACGCAGTATTTT.

The table lists this clonotype with a few counts. The chain joins TRBV5-1 to TRBJ2-2; D unclear. Deletions cut 4 bases from V and 2 bases from J, with 9 bases between. The CDR3 consists of 14 residues. Germline CDR1 and CDR2: SGHRS and YFSETQ. CDR3 residues: CASSVSSNTGELFF. The CDR3, as DNA: TGCGCCAGCAGCGTATCCAGTAACACCGGGGAGCTGTTTTTT.

The table lists this clonotype with many counts. The rearrangement links TRBV4-2 to TRBJ2-7; weak D call: TRBD1 (6 bases). Germline V gene sequence: CDR1 LGHNA, CDR2 YNFKEQ. This CDR3 contains 16 residues. Between the trimmed V and J ends, which lost 4 bases and 0 bases, there was a span of 16 bases. DNA of the CDR3: TGTGCCAGCAGCCCCTTGAGGGGGTCCAGCTCCTACGAGCAGTACTTC. Translation gives CASSPLRGSSSYEQYF.

This clonotype was detected many times. The gene calls are TRBV28 and TRBJ1-5; D ambiguous. CDR1 and CDR2 (germline): MDHEN, SYDVKM. The CDR3 is 16 residues long. The V end was cut by 4 bases, the J end by 0 bases, with 13 bases between. The CDR3 loop is CASSSWTVNSNQPQHF. CDR3 nucleotide sequence: TGTGCCAGCAGTTCCTGGACCGTTAATAGCAATCAGCCCCAGCATTTT.

The chain links TRBV6-1 to TRBJ2-6; D uncertain. V lost 3 bases, J lost 1 base, and 13 bases lay in between. The length of the CDR3 is 17 residues. In germline, CDR1 is MNHNS, CDR2 SASEGT. As DNA, the CDR3 is TGTGCCAGCAGTGATTCCGGGCCTAGTTCTGGGGCCAACGTCCTGACTTTC. This encodes CASSDSGPSSGANVLTF.

The chain recombines TRBV3-1 with TRBJ2-7, with a weak D call TRBD1 (6 bases). There are 14 residues in the CDR3. Per germline, CDR1 LGHDT and CDR2 YNNKEL (reference sequence). V shed 3 bases and J shed 5 bases, with 14 bases lying between them. The CDR3 bases are TGTGCCAGCAGCCAGACAGGCACGCGGGACGAGCAGTACTTC. Protein product: CASSQTGTRDEQYF.

At least ten counts were recorded for this clonotype. The V call is TRBV4-2, the J call TRBJ1-6; D not resolved. Trimming cost V 0 bases and J 3 bases, with 15 bases left between them. Germline assignment: CDR1 LGHNA and CDR2 YNFKEQ. The CDR3 is 18 residues long. CDR3 in amino acids: CASSQEDVRRSYNSPLHF. In DNA, the CDR3 is TGTGCCAGCAGCCAAGAAGATGTCCGGCGTAGCTATAATTCACCCCTCCACTTT.